A selection of T cell receptor beta chains follows, all from one sample in a study of CD4+ T cells in melanoma. Measured with immunoSEQ multiplex PCR; TCRdb has only the in-frame clones, and not every one. The table records more than 90,000 clones, around 92% of them present only once. Source material: peripheral blood. These receptors came from a human donor with melanoma. Both conserved end residues are part of each CDR3. Each record gives: D gene, J gene, clone size, V gene, CDR3 DNA, CDR3 protein. The D gene is left open where the match is weak. Not all rows give a size; the values are once, few, many and, for expanded clones, a class.

>-|TRBJ1-5|-|TRBV11-1
TGTGCCAGCAGCTTAGGTGGGGCAGTTCGGGGCAATCAGCCCCAGCATTTT
CASSLGGAVRGNQPQHF
>-|TRBJ2-2|-|TRBV9
TGTGCCAGCAGCGTAGCGAGCGCCGGGGAGCTGTTTTTT
CASSVASAGELFF
>-|TRBJ2-1|-|TRBV11-2
TGTGCCAGCAGCTTAGTCGCCGGGGTCGATGAGCAGTTCTTC
CASSLVAGVDEQFF
>TRBD2|TRBJ2-2|-|TRBV4-3
TGCGCCAGCAGCCAGCAGCGGGGGGTTGTCGGGGAGCTGTTTTTT
CASSQQRGVVGELFF
>TRBD1|TRBJ1-2|few|TRBV7-2
TGTGCCAGCAGCTCCGGGACAGGGGGCAGGGGCTACACCTTC
CASSSGTGGRGYTF
>TRBD1|TRBJ1-5|-|TRBV6-5
TGTGCCAGCAGTTATACAGGGGGAAATCAGCCCCAGCATTTT
CASSYTGGNQPQHF
>TRBD1|TRBJ1-4|-|TRBV7-9
TGTGCCAGCAGCTTAGGAGAGACAGGGAAGGAAAAACTGTTTTTT
CASSLGETGKEKLFF
>-|TRBJ2-6|-|TRBV27
TGTGCCAGCCCTGACCGGGCCAACGTCCTGACTTTC
CASPDRANVLTF
>-|TRBJ2-3|-|TRBV19
TGTGCCAGTAAGACCAACCATCCCACAGATACGCAGTATTTT
CASKTNHPTDTQYF
>TRBD1|TRBJ1-6|-|TRBV9
TGTGCCAGCAGCGCCTTCGACAGGGGAAATTCACCCCTCCACTTT
CASSAFDRGNSPLHF
>-|TRBJ2-1|-|TRBV10-3
TGTGCCATCAGTGAGTCGAATTCGAGAAATGAGCAGTTCTTC
CAISESNSRNEQFF
>-|TRBJ2-3|-|TRBV9
TGTGCCAGCAGCGGGTCCCCCACACGCACAGATACGCAGTATTTT
CASSGSPTRTDTQYF
>-|TRBJ2-5|-|TRBV10-3
TGTGCCATCAGTGAGTCTGGGGGTCAAGAGACCCAGTACTTC
CAISESGGQETQYF
>TRBD1|TRBJ1-1|once|TRBV27
TGTGCCACCACTGGGACAGGGTACACTGAAGCTTTCTTT
CATTGTGYTEAFF
>TRBD1|TRBJ2-7|few|TRBV6-1
TGTGCCAGCAGTAACCGTCGGGACAGTTCCGAGCAGTACTTC
CASSNRRDSSEQYF
>TRBD1|TRBJ2-5|-|TRBV7-9
TGTGCCAGCAGCTTAGGGACAGGGCGCACTGCGGAGACCCAGTACTTC
CASSLGTGRTAETQYF
>TRBD2|TRBJ2-7|-|TRBV18
TGTGCCAGCTCACCGCTGGGACTAGCGGCCTCCTACGAGCAGTACTTC
CASSPLGLAASYEQYF